The clone carrying this T cell receptor (beta chain) came up a few times. Antigen unknown. Looked up from germline, CDR1 is SEHNR and CDR2 is FQNEAQ (reference sequence). V lost 1 base to trimming and J lost 0 bases, with 9 bases between them. The CDR3 runs 15 residues. For donors with ophthalmopathy, the disease showed moderate-to-severe activity, reached CAS ≥3 and NOSPECS ≥4, and had lasted under 3 months. Researchers turned away patients with other autoimmune diseases, uncontrolled infections, pregnancy or lactation. This sample stems from a study of Graves' ophthalmopathy and Graves' hyperthyroidism. Study-level points and caveats: Discrimination between ophthalmopathy and stable hyperthyroidism by a 13-signature model showed about 85% sensitivity and 65% to 84% specificity. Most thyroid clonotypes with frequency above 0.001 were detected in blood too.

For repertoire sequencing, the TCR beta CDR3 regions were amplified from RNA transcripts. The first round was an RT-PCR with HTBI primers, and the second round was a multiplex PCR. TCRdb reprocessed the multiplex PCR reads via MiXCR and lists one record per CDR3 protein. This table holds almost 750,000 distinct CDR3 sequences, roughly two fifths found once. The chain is built from TRBV7-9 and TRBJ2-5; D gene ambiguous. The specimen sequenced was peripheral blood. The origin of this receptor is an adult man with Graves' ophthalmopathy. The CDR3 nucleotides are TGTGCCAGCAGCTTAGGCTTCGGAGACCAAGAGACCCAGTACTTC. Translation gives CASSLGFGDQETQYF.